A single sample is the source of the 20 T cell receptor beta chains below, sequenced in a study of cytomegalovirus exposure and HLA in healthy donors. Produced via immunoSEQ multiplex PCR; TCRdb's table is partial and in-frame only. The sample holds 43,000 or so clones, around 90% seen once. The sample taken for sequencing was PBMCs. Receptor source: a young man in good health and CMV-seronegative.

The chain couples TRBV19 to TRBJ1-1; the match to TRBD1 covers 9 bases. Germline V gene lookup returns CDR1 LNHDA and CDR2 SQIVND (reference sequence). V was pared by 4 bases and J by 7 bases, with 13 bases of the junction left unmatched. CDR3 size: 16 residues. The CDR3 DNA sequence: TGTGCCAGTAGTACCACAGATCCGGGACAGGGAGTTGAAGCTTTCTTT. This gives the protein CASSTTDPGQGVEAFF.

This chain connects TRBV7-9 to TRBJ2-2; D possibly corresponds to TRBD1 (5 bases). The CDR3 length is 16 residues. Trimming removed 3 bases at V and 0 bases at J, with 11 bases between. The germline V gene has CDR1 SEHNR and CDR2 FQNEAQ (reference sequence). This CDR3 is CASSFLIGANTGELFF. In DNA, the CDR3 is TGTGCCAGCAGCTTTTTAATAGGGGCGAACACCGGGGAGCTGTTTTTT.

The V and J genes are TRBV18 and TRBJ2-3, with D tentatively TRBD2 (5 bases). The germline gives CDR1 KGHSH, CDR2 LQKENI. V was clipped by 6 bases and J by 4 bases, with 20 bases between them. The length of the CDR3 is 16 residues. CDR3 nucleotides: TGTGCCAGCTCGAATCTTCCCGAGGGCCACTCAGATACGCAGTATTTT. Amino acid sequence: CASSNLPEGHSDTQYF.

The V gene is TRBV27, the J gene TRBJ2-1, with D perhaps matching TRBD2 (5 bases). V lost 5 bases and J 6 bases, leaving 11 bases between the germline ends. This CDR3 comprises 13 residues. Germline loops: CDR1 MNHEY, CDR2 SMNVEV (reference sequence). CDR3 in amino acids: CASSRREGNEQFF. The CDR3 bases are TGTGCCAGCAGTCGCCGGGAAGGCAATGAGCAGTTCTTC.

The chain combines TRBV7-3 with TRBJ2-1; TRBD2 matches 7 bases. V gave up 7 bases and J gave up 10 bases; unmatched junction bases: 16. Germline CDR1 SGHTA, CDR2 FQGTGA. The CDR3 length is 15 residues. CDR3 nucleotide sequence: TGTGCCAGCAAGATACAGCGAGCGGGACCCGAAGAGCAGTTCTTC. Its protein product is CASKIQRAGPEEQFF. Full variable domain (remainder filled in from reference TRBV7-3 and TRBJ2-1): GAGVSQTPSNKVTEKGKYVELRCDPISGHTALYWYRQSLGQGPEFLIYFQGTGAADDSGLPNDRFFAVRPEGSVSTLKIQRTERGDSAVYLCASKIQRAGPEEQFFGPGTRLTVL.

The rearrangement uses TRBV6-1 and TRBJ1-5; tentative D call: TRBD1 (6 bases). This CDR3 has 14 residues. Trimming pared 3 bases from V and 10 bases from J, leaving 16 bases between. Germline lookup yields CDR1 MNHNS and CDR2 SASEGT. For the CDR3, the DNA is TGTGCCAGCAGTGATGGGGACAAGATACGACCCCAGCATTTT. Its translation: CASSDGDKIRPQHF.

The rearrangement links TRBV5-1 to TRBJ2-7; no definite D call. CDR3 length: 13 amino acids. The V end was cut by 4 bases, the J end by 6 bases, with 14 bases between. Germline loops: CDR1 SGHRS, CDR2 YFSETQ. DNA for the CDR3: TGCGCCAGCAGCAGCATATTGTTCCCCGAGCAGTACTTC. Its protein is CASSSILFPEQYF.

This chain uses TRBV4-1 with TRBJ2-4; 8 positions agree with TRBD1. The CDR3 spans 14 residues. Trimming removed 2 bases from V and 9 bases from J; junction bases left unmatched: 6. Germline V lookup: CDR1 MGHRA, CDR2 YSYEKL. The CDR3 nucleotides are TGCGCCAGCAGCCAATTGACAGGGGAGCGCATTCAGTACTTC. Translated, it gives CASSQLTGERIQYF.

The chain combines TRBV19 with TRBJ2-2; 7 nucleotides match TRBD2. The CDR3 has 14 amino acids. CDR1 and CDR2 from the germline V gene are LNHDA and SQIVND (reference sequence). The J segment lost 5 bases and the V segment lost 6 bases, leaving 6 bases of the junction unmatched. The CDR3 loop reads CASRLGRGTGELFF. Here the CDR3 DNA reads TGTGCCAGTAGGTTAGGGAGGGGTACCGGGGAGCTGTTTTTT.

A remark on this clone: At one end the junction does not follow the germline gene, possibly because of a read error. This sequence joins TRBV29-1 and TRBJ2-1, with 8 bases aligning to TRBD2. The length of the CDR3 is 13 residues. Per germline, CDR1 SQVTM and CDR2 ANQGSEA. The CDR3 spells CGVDGGARNEQFF. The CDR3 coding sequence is TGCGGCGTTGACGGGGGGGCCAGGAATGAGCAGTTCTTC.

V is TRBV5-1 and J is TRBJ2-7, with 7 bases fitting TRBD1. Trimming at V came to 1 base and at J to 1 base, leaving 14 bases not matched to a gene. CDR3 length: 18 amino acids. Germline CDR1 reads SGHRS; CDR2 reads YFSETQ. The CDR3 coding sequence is TGCGCCAGCAGCTTGTCGATGGCAGGGGGAATTATATCCTACGAGCAGTACTTC. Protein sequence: CASSLSMAGGIISYEQYF.

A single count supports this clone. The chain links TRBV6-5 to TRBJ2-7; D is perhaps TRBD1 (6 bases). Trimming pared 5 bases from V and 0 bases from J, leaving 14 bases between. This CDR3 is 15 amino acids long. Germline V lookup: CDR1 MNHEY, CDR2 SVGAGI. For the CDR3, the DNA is TGTGCCAGCAGTGCCCAAGGGGGAAGCTCCTACGAGCAGTACTTC. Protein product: CASSAQGGSSYEQYF.

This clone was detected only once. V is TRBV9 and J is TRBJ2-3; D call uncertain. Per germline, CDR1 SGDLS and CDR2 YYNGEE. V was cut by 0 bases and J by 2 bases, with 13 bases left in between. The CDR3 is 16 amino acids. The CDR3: CASSVAGQDITDTQYF. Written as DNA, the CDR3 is TGTGCCAGCAGCGTAGCTGGCCAAGATATCACAGATACGCAGTATTTT.

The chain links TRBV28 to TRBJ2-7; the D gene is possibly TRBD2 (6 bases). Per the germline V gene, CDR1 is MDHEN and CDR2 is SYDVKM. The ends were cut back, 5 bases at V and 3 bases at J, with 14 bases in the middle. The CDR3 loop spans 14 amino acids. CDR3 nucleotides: TGTGCCAGCAGTGACCGGGACTTAAACTACGAGCAGTACTTC. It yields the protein CASSDRDLNYEQYF.

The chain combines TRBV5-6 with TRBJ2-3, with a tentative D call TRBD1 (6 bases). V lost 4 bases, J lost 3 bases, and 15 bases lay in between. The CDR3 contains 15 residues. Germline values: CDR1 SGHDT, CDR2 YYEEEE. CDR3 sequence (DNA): TGTGCCAGCAGCCGGGTTGGGGGCGCAACAGATACGCAGTATTTT. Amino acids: CASSRVGGATDTQYF.

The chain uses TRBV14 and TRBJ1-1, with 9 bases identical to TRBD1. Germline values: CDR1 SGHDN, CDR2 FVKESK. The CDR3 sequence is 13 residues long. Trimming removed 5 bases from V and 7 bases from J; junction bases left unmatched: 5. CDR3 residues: CASSLPGQGEAFF. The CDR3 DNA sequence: TGTGCCAGCAGCTTGCCGGGACAGGGTGAAGCTTTCTTT. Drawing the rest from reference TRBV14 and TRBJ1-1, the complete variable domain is EAGVTQFPSHSVIEKGQTVTLRCDPISGHDNLYWYRRVMGKEIKFLLHFVKESKQDESGMPNNRFLAERTGGTYSTLKVQPAELEDSGVYFCASSLPGQGEAFFGQGTRLTVV.

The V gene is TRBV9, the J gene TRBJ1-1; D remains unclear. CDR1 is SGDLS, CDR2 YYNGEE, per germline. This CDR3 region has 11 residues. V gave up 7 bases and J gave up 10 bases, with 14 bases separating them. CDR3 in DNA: TGTGCCAGCTTAGGGCCCGGAGGAGCTTTCTTT. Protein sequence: CASLGPGGAFF.

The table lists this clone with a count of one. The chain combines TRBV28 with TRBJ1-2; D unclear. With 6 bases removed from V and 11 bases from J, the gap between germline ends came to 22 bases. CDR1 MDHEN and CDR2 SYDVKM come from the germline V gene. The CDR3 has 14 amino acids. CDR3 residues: CASRPPGLLDFYTF. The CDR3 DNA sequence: TGTGCCAGCAGGCCCCCCGGGTTACTTGACTTTTACACCTTC.

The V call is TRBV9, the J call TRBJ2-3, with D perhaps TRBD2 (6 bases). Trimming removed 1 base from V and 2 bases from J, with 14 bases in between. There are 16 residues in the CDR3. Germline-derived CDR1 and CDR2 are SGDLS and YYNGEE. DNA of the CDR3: TGTGCCAGCAGCGTAAACGGGAGAGTTCCCACAGATACGCAGTATTTT. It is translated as CASSVNGRVPTDTQYF.

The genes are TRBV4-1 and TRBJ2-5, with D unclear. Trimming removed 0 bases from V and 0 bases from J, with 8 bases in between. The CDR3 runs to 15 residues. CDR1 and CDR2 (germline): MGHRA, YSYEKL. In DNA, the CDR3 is TGCGCCAGCAGCCAAGATGGCGGATACCAAGAGACCCAGTACTTC. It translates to CASSQDGGYQETQYF.